This entry describes one TCR beta chain. What this receptor recognizes is not known. No base quality values were provided; no much bigger clone lies one nucleotide off. Looking up the germline V gene yields CDR1 SNHLY and CDR2 FYNNEI. V and J are truncated by 8 bases and 4 bases respectively, leaving an intervening sequence of 3 bases. The CDR3 spans 10 residues, from the cysteine through the phenylalanine. Left in the record is the CDR3 DNA by itself, 30 bases read in frame from the first base. Using the deep immunoSEQ assay, TCR CDR3 regions were amplified from genomic DNA by multiplex PCR. Extracted genomic DNA from each cell subset was spread evenly across all wells of several immunoSEQ 96-well plates, with each plate serving as a replicate. For sorted subsets, each replicate PCR was loaded with approximately 190 ng genomic DNA, equivalent to 25,000 to 35,000 T cell genomes. Purified libraries were measured with a Qubit 3.0 fluorometer, size-checked on a Bioanalyzer 2100, and measured again with the KAPA Library Quantification kit. Each immunoSEQ 96-well plate was sequenced on its own single-read 150-cycle Illumina NextSeq 550 flow cell. The original methods were these. Because only junctional sequences without quality scores were contained in the immunoSEQ output, filtering matching that applied to full-length reads could not be performed. To assign V/J genes and CDR3, sequences were annotated using PyIR, a Python wrapper for IgBLAST v1.9, with IMGT germline references. Reads were removed for weak V/J assignments (E-value above 1e-6), missing CDR3, stop codons, out-of-frame junctions, or ambiguous translated residues. V3J clonotypes were defined as sequences sharing an identical inferred V gene, J gene, and CDR3 amino acid sequence. Percentage overlap between repertoires was calculated by dividing the number of shared unique clonotypes by the size of the smaller repertoire. RTK rarefaction, the Chao1 estimator, and Recon v2.1 estimates of unobserved clonotypes were used to assess repertoire richness. For all TCRbeta clonotypes obtained by the gDNA method from a few donors, generation probabilities were computed with OLGA. TCRdb re-hosts the immuneACCESS table, in-frame sequences only. Its copies lack some clones; in the studies checked, an unresolved V gene accounts for under half of them, and the cause for the rest is not known. D and trimming come from the DNA, and the V and J calls and clone size come from that table. For this sample the table gives about 1.1 million clones, of which 70% to 85% were detected only once. Of the sample, more than 0.85% is held by the ten largest clones.

The data stem from a study of shared clonotypes between healthy human individuals (TCRdb year 2020). Background on the whole study: The cohort comprised two women and three men aged 18 to 49 years. For each donor, CD4 naive and CD4 memory were each run on three plates, CD8 naive on two plates, and CD8 memory on one plate. To estimate repertoire size and how much clonotypes are shared between individuals, the study performed deep sequencing of blood TCR repertoires from a few healthy adults. To increase sequencing depth and limit assay-specific biases, different laboratories used diverse techniques to prepare libraries and sequence TCR repertoires. Each donor's leukapheresis produced roughly between roughly 0.9 and 9 billion PBMCs. Here is what the overall study found, with its caveats: The genetic and exposure-history diversity represented was limited by the small number of donors. Larger estimated clonotype richness was generally found for naive subsets than for memory subsets. Across a few donors, about 5.2% of naive CD4, 3% to 3.5% of naive CD8, roughly 2.2% of memory CD4, and approximately 0.4% of memory CD8 clonotypes were shared. Rarefaction of sorted-subset datasets indicated incomplete sequencing despite the large sequencing depth. Sampling was restricted to blood, and TCR repertoires in tissue are likely to differ from TCR repertoires in blood. Pairwise subsampling led to the expectation that sequencing depth would affect the degree of clonotype sharing among donors. Clonotypes shared by all four sorted-subset donors showed higher generation probabilities than non-shared clonotypes.

The donors were healthy, HIV-negative adults who had no recently reported acute infections or vaccinations. Only Caucasian adults living in Nashville, Tennessee, USA were represented among the donors. CD4+ T cells were enriched by magnetic negative selection; naive cells were then positively selected on CD45RA, and the negative fraction formed the memory subset. Blood was obtained by leukapheresis, after which PBMCs were separated by Ficoll-Histopaque density gradient centrifugation and cryopreserved in liquid nitrogen vapor phase. Analytical flow cytometry was used to check the purity and quantity of every magnetically sorted T cell population. Genomic DNA was isolated from each sorted fraction and quantified by UV absorbance on a Nanodrop 2000c.

Sequencing used memory CD4+ T cells from PBMCs. The intended sense of this specimen's cell subset or site label: CD45RA-negative fraction. The chain couples TRBV2 to TRBJ1-5, with the D gene not clear enough to name. The source is a young man in good health. Some clones in this sample may be carry-over from other donors' samples. The sequenced DNA is TGTGCCAGCGGTAATCAGCCCCAGCATTTT. It encodes CASGNQPQHF.